This paragraph reports one T cell receptor beta chain. Within the sample, other DNA sequences also encode this same CDR3. Data came from immunoSEQ multiplex PCR; TCRdb stores just in-frame clones and leaves some out. The sample includes about 2.2 million clones, roughly 91% of them seen just once. The CDR3 runs to 14 residues. CDR1 and CDR2 (germline): SGDLS, YYNGEE. The V and J ends lost 2 bases and 0 bases respectively, with 9 bases between them. Selected positively for CCR7 and CD45RO-negative, naive CD8 cells excluded terminally differentiated effector memory CD45RA+ cells. Everyone who donated was a Caucasian adult who lived in Nashville, Tennessee. This record belongs to a study of shared clonotypes between healthy human individuals. Overall study: Donor composition was a couple of women and three men, aged 18 to 49. The plates for each donor numbered three CD4 naive, three CD4 memory, two CD8 naive and one CD8 memory.

This TCR was sampled from a man aged 18 to 29 in good health. Some clones in this sample may be carry-over from other donors' samples. The sequenced material came from naive CD8+ T cells from PBMCs. The V call is TRBV9, the J call TRBJ2-7; TRBD2 might be the D (6 bases). CDR3 DNA sequence: TGTGCCAGCAGCGTTGGGGGGAACTCCTACGAGCAGTACTTC. Translated, it gives CASSVGGNSYEQYF.